This T cell receptor (beta chain) derives from a study of T cell responses to AZD1222 COVID-19 vaccine. Study-level points and caveats: Repertoires were collected only later (after the peak T cell response had occurred). In a largely white British group with more females than males, clonal diversity was possibly underestimated. Regions left unmutated in variants are reportedly the target of nearly half of spike-specific TCRs. Recipients of two AZD1222 doses showed rising Spike-specific TCR breadth and depth.

Concerning this clone itself: The antigen remains unidentified.

Trimming pared 4 bases from V and 5 bases from J, leaving 11 bases between. The CDR3 covers 13 residues. The V gene's germline CDR1 is SGHAT and CDR2 FQNNGV. Clones were read by immunoSEQ multiplex PCR, and TCRdb kept only the in-frame ones, dropping some. This sample has under 200,000 clones, with more than 80% found just once. The TCR originated in an adult who received the MenACWY meningococcal vaccine as a control. This chain connects TRBV11-2 to TRBJ1-1; weak D call: TRBD1 (5 bases). Sequenced material: peripheral blood, taken 28 days after the second dose of the MenACWY control vaccine. CDR3 sequence: CASSSQVLTEAFF. For the CDR3, the DNA is TGTGCCAGCAGCTCACAGGTTCTGACTGAAGCTTTCTTT.